Listed below are T cell receptor beta chains from one sample, sequenced in a study of blood T cell repertoires in COVID-19. Here immunoSEQ multiplex PCR was the method, and the copy in TCRdb shows in-frame clones only, minus some. The table has roughly 320,000 clones, approximately 90% seen once. Sequencing was carried out using peripheral blood. The receptors were gathered from a woman aged 50 to 65 with COVID-19, enrolled during active disease. The CDR3 runs from the conserved cysteine through the conserved F or W. A D gene is named only where the DNA matches it firmly. Size is stated for part of the rows, as once, few or many counts, or as a class when the clone is expanded.

>TRBJ1-1|12|few|TRBV5-4|.
TGTGCCAGCAGCTCCCCCGGTCGTTTAGCTTTCTTT
CASSSPGRLAFF
>TRBJ2-3|15|.|TRBV11-3|.
TGTGCCAGCAGCTTATCCCGGGGGGCCACAGATACGCAGTATTTT
CASSLSRGATDTQYF
>TRBJ1-2|15|.|TRBV5-4|.
TGTGCCAGCAGCCTAGCTGAGCCCCGAGGGTATGGCTACACCTTC
CASSLAEPRGYGYTF
>TRBJ1-2|15|.|TRBV4-2|.
TGTGCCAGCAGCCCGCCCCTGGGGGGAAACTATGGCTACACCTTC
CASSPPLGGNYGYTF
>TRBJ2-5|12|.|TRBV30|.
TGTGCCTGGAGTGTAGGGGCAGAGACCCAGTACTTC
CAWSVGAETQYF
>TRBJ1-1|14|.|TRBV19|TRBD1
TGTGCCAGTAGACTGGGACAGAGAAACACTGAAGCTTTCTTT
CASRLGQRNTEAFF
>TRBJ2-7|15|.|TRBV7-8|.
TGTGCCAGCAGCTTAAAATCTCTGACATACTACGAGCAGTACTTC
CASSLKSLTYYEQYF
>TRBJ2-3|14|.|TRBV4-1|TRBD2
TGCGCCAGCAGCCAGGGACTAGGGGGGGATACGCAGTATTTT
CASSQGLGGDTQYF
>TRBJ1-2|14|.|TRBV3-1/TRBV3-2|TRBD1
TGTGCCAGCAGCCAAGTGCGAGGGGGCCAGGGCTACACCTTC
CASSQVRGGQGYTF
>TRBJ2-7|12|.|TRBV11-3|TRBD2
TGTGCCAGCAGGGGAGGGATCTACGAGCAGTACTTC
CASRGGIYEQYF
>TRBJ2-5|13|.|TRBV30|.
TGTGCCTGGAGTGTAGAGTACCAAGAGACCCAGTACTTC
CAWSVEYQETQYF
>TRBJ1-5|13|.|TRBV30|.
TGTGCCTGGAGTGTGAGTAGCAATCAGCCCCAGCATTTT
CAWSVSSNQPQHF
>TRBJ2-2|16|.|TRBV7-6|TRBD2
TGTGCCAGCAGCCAGCGTCCAGCGGGAGTGCCCGGGGAGCTGTTTTTT
CASSQRPAGVPGELFF
>TRBJ2-4|13|.|TRBV30|.
TGTGCCTGGGCAGGAGGAGCCAAAAACATTCAGTACTTC
CAWAGGAKNIQYF
>TRBJ1-4|14|.|TRBV20-1|.
TGCAGTGCTAGTGACCAGAAGACTAATGAAAAACTGTTTTTT
CSASDQKTNEKLFF
>TRBJ1-2|12|.|TRBV2|.
TGTGCCAGCAGCTACACTACCTATGGCTACACCTTC
CASSYTTYGYTF
>TRBJ2-5|14|once|TRBV7-7|.
TGTGCTAGCAGCTCTAGGGGGACATTTGAGACCCAGTACTTC
CASSSRGTFETQYF
>TRBJ2-5|16|.|TRBV5-1|TRBD1
TGCGCCAGCAGCCCCCAGACAGGGCGGGTTCGAGAGACCCAGTACTTC
CASSPQTGRVRETQYF
>TRBJ2-3|12|.|TRBV5-1|.
TGCGCCAGCAGCCTCGACAGTGATACGCAGTATTTT
CASSLDSDTQYF
>TRBJ1-3|15|.|TRBV5-1|TRBD1
TGCGCCAGCAGCTCTTTGACAGGGCCTGGAAACACCATATATTTT
CASSSLTGPGNTIYF
>TRBJ2-7|14|few|TRBV5-6|TRBD1
TGTGCCAGCAGCCCCGGGACAGGGGAGTACGAGCAGTACTTC
CASSPGTGEYEQYF
>TRBJ2-7|12|.|TRBV5-4|TRBD2
TGTGCCAGCAGCAGCGGGACGGATAATAAGTACTTC
CASSSGTDNKYF
>TRBJ1-2|15|.|TRBV9|.
TGTGCCAGCAGCGTAGGGCAGGGCAGTGTCTATGGCTACACCTTC
CASSVGQGSVYGYTF
>TRBJ1-1|17|.|TRBV4-2|.
TGTGCCAGCAGCCAAGATGAACAGAAAGTAATGAACACTGAAGCTTTCTTT
CASSQDEQKVMNTEAFF
>TRBJ1-2|12|once|TRBV12-3/TRBV12-4|TRBD1
TGTGCCAGCGGGGACAGGGGGCTCGGCTACACCTTC
CASGDRGLGYTF
>TRBJ1-6|14|.|TRBV5-1|.
TGCGCCAGCAGCTTTGGGGAGGGAAATTCACCCCTCCACTTT
CASSFGEGNSPLHF
>TRBJ2-1|17|.|TRBV5-1|TRBD2
TGCGCCAGCAGCCCGGGGACTAGCGGGAGGCCGCGAAATGAGCAGTTCTTC
CASSPGTSGRPRNEQFF
>TRBJ1-2|15|.|TRBV11-3|TRBD1
TGTGCCAGCAGTTCTACTCAGGGGGCGAGGGGTGGCTACACCTTC
CASSSTQGARGGYTF
>TRBJ2-5|15|.|TRBV6-6|.
TGTGCCAGCAGTTACTCGCAGGGCGTGAGTGAGACCCAGTACTTC
CASSYSQGVSETQYF
>TRBJ1-1|16|.|TRBV19|.
TGTGCCAGTAGTGGTAGAAGGACAGCGACCAACACTGAAGCTTTCTTT
CASSGRRTATNTEAFF
>TRBJ2-1|11|.|TRBV2|.
TGTGCCAGCAACTACCACAATGAGCAGTTCTTC
CASNYHNEQFF
>TRBJ2-4|11|.|TRBV20-1|.
TGCAGTGCTAATAGCGGAAACATTCAGTACTTC
CSANSGNIQYF
>TRBJ2-2|15|.|TRBV21-1|.
TGTGCCAGCAGACCTTTGCCGGGACAAACCGGGGAGCTGTTTTTT
CASRPLPGQTGELFF